The next 28 T cell receptor beta chains were all read from a single sample in a study of breast tumors, draining lymph nodes, adjacent tissues. Samples came from axillary lymph nodes draining the breast cancer. TCRdb re-called the multiplex PCR reads through MiXCR, storing one row per CDR3 protein. Here the sample spans about 230,000 distinct CDR3 sequences, about 30% being singletons. Sequencing was carried out using axillary lymph node tissue. The receptor set was obtained from a female donor with breast cancer. Some clones in this sample may be carry-over from other donors' samples.

The genes are TRBV6-5 and TRBJ1-6, with no clear D. Germline V gene sequence: CDR1 MNHEY, CDR2 SVGAGI. The ends were cut back, 6 bases at V and 0 bases at J, with 6 bases in the middle. The CDR3 loop spans 14 amino acids. DNA of the CDR3: TGTGCCAGCAGCTCTGACTCCTATAATTCACCCCTCCACTTT. Translation gives CASSSDSYNSPLHF.

This clonotype has ten or more counts. This chain uses TRBV20-1 with TRBJ2-3, with TRBD2 matching 8 bases. Germline CDR1 DFQATT, CDR2 SNEGSKA (reference sequence). V was pared by 6 bases and J by 0 bases, with 5 bases of the junction left unmatched. The CDR3 sequence is 14 residues long. CDR3 sequence reads: CSAREGRSTDTQYF. In DNA form, the CDR3 reads TGCAGTGCCCGGGAGGGCAGAAGCACAGATACGCAGTATTTT.

This clonotype was counted many times. V and J are TRBV11-2 and TRBJ2-5; 7 bases fit TRBD1. The CDR3 is 17 amino acids. Germline values: CDR1 SGHAT, CDR2 FQNNGV. V shed 2 bases and J 2 bases; nucleotides not matched to a gene: 11. CDR3 protein: CASSLRTGRNMQETQYF. CDR3 sequence (DNA): TGTGCCAGCAGCTTAAGGACAGGACGGAACATGCAAGAGACCCAGTACTTC. The variable domain in full, completed from reference TRBV11-2 and TRBJ2-5, reads EAGVAQSPRYKIIEKRQSVAFWCNPISGHATLYWYQQILGQGPKLLIQFQNNGVVDDSQLPKDRFSAERLKGVDSTLKIQPAKLEDSAVYLCASSLRTGRNMQETQYFGPGTRLLVL.

The chain couples TRBV11-3 to TRBJ2-1, with D unresolved. Germline CDR1 reads SGHNT; CDR2 reads YENEEA. The CDR3 extends over 13 amino acids. The V end was cut by 4 bases, the J end by 9 bases, with 13 bases between. The CDR3 nucleotides are TGTGCCAGCAGCTGGTTGACTGCAACTGAGCAGTTCTTC. As protein: CASSWLTATEQFF.

This clonotype was seen at least ten times. The V and J genes are TRBV7-3 and TRBJ2-1; perhaps TRBD2 as D (6 bases). There are 15 residues in the CDR3. Deletions cut 1 base from V and 9 bases from J, with 16 bases between. The V gene's germline CDR1 is SGHTA and CDR2 FQGTGA. In nucleotides, the CDR3 is TGTGCCAGCAGCTTAAGGGGCGCTCTCGGGGGTGAGCAGTTCTTC. This codes for CASSLRGALGGEQFF.

V gene TRBV19 combines with J gene TRBJ2-6, with D maybe TRBD2 (6 bases). The CDR3 spans 15 residues. The germline gives CDR1 LNHDA, CDR2 SQIVND (reference sequence). Trimming stripped 3 bases from V and 2 bases from J, with 8 bases between. Here the CDR3 reads CASSIGEAGANVLTF. The CDR3 DNA reads TGTGCCAGTAGTATCGGGGAGGCTGGGGCCAACGTCCTGACTTTC.

The J gene is TRBJ1-1, the V gene TRBV7-9, with 11 nucleotides matching TRBD1. V trimming: 5 bases; J trimming: 4 bases; junction bases outside the gene matches: 9. The CDR3 has 16 residues. Looked up from germline, CDR1 is SEHNR and CDR2 is FQNEAQ (reference sequence). The CDR3 sequence: CASSPITGTGGTEAFF. Here the CDR3 DNA reads TGTGCCAGCAGCCCTATTACCGGGACAGGGGGCACTGAAGCTTTCTTT. Drawing the rest from reference TRBV7-9 and TRBJ1-1, the complete variable domain is DTGVSQNPRHKITKRGQNVTFRCDPISEHNRLYWYRQTLGQGPEFLTYFQNEAQLEKSRLLSDRFSAERPKGSFSTLEIQRTEQGDSAMYLCASSPITGTGGTEAFFGQGTRLTVV.

In its sample, this clonotype was seen many times. CDR3 sequence: CASSIDAPSGINEQFF. The DNA for the CDR3 is TGTGCCAGCAGCATAGATGCCCCTAGCGGGATAAATGAGCAGTTCTTC. The V and J genes are TRBV7-2 and TRBJ2-1; 9 nucleotides align to TRBD2. V dropped 5 bases and J dropped 7; count of bases not matched to a gene: 12. The germline gives CDR1 SGHTA, CDR2 FQGNSA. The CDR3 sequence is 16 residues long.

This clonotype was counted ten times or more. Mismatch with germline at one junction end may stem from a read error. The chain carries TRBV19 and TRBJ1-3, with D unclear. Germline V lookup: CDR1 LNHDA, CDR2 SQIVND (reference sequence). CDR3 length equals 14 residues. DNA for the CDR3: TGTGCCAGTAGTATCGCGGGTTCTGCAAACACCATATATTTT. This sequence encodes CASSIAGSANTIYF.

On this clonotype itself: This may be a read error: a much more frequent sequence differs by one nucleotide. The chain links TRBV27 to TRBJ2-3, with D perhaps given as TRBD1 or TRBD2 (5 bases each). The CDR3 runs 18 residues. From germline, CDR1 is MNHEY and CDR2 SMNVEV (reference sequence). The CDR3 loop reads CASSLSFFGTLGTDAQYF. In nucleotides, the CDR3 is TGTGCCAGCAGTTTATCGTTCTTCGGGACCCTAGGCACAGATGCGCAGTATTTT.

The sample holds many counts of this clonotype. The chain links TRBV7-2 to TRBJ2-5; 12 bases fit TRBD1. The CDR3 extends over 18 amino acids. CDR1 is SGHTA and CDR2 is FQGNSA in the germline V gene. Trimming at V came to 3 bases and at J to 3 bases, leaving 11 bases not matched to a gene. The CDR3 DNA sequence: TGTGCCAGCAGCTTTAGGTCCCCCGGGACAGGGGGCAAAGAGACCCAGTACTTC. Protein sequence: CASSFRSPGTGGKETQYF.

The sample holds many counts of this clonotype. This sequence joins TRBV4-1 and TRBJ2-1; 7 bases match TRBD2. V lost 1 base and J lost 4; bases outside the gene matches: 4. The CDR3 runs 15 residues. CDR1 is MGHRA, CDR2 YSYEKL, per germline. CDR3 residues: CASSQVGTKYNEQFF. DNA of the CDR3: TGCGCCAGCAGCCAAGTGGGGACTAAATACAATGAGCAGTTCTTC.

This clonotype was counted ten times or more. The V and J genes are TRBV2 and TRBJ1-6; 7 nucleotides align to TRBD1. The CDR3 is 17 residues long. The trim removed 0 bases at V and 6 bases at J, leaving 8 bases unmatched. CDR1 and CDR2 (germline): SNHLY, FYNNEI. In DNA, the CDR3 is TGTGCCAGCAGTGAAGCTGGTACAGGGGACTTTAATTCACCCCTCCACTTT. Protein: CASSEAGTGDFNSPLHF.

About this clonotype: A much larger clone differs from this one at a single base, so this may be a read error. The chain couples TRBV6-5 to TRBJ2-1; TRBD2 agrees at 7 bases. There are 15 residues in the CDR3. CDR1 is MNHEY, CDR2 SVGAGI, per germline. The DNA of the CDR3 is TGTACCAGCAGTTACTGGGGGGAGGGCCAGAATGAGCAGTTCTTC. Amino acids: CTSSYWGEGQNEQFF.

This clonotype was seen repeatedly, ten times or more. This clone may be a read error of a much larger clone one base away. The genes are TRBV20-1 and TRBJ2-6, with 8 positions matching TRBD2. This CDR3 spans 17 amino acids. Germline V gives CDR1 DFQATT, CDR2 SNEGSKA (reference sequence). With V trimmed by 0 bases and J by 9 bases, 13 bases remained unmatched. The DNA for the CDR3 is TGCAGTGCTAGAGATTTTTCGGAACAGGCGGGAGGCAACGTCCTGACTTTC. This codes for CSARDFSEQAGGNVLTF.

This clonotype appeared once. The chain couples TRBV2 to TRBJ2-2; the D is unclear. Germline V gene data show CDR1 as SNHLY and CDR2 as FYNNEI. The CDR3 covers 15 residues. Trimming shortened V by 6 bases and J by 2 bases, and 13 bases separated the two germline ends. For the CDR3, the DNA is TGTGCCAGCAGCCGTATCGGTGGAAACACCGGGGAGCTGTTTTTT. This codes for CASSRIGGNTGELFF.

This clonotype was detected ten times or more. The chain combines TRBV10-3 with TRBJ2-7, with 10 positions matching TRBD1. V was pared by 6 bases and J by 5 bases, with 13 bases of the junction left unmatched. Germline V gives CDR1 ENHRY, CDR2 SYGVKD. The CDR3 consists of 16 residues. CDR3 sequence (DNA): TGTGCCATCAGCCTACCCCCGGGACAGGGGTACCACGAGCAGTACTTC. This gives the protein CAISLPPGQGYHEQYF.

This clonotype was counted many times. J is TRBJ2-1 and V is TRBV7-8; 11 bases are a match to TRBD2. The CDR3 covers 15 residues. Germline V gene lookup returns CDR1 SGHVS and CDR2 FQNEAQ. The ends lost 6 bases at V and 5 bases at J; junction bases unmatched: 6. DNA of the CDR3: TGTGCCAGCAGATTCACTAGCGGGAGAAACAATGAGCAGTTCTTC. It specifies CASRFTSGRNNEQFF. Full variable domain (rest looked up from reference TRBV7-8 and TRBJ2-1): GAGVSQSPRYKVAKRGQDVALRCDPISGHVSLFWYQQALGQGPEFLTYFQNEAQLDKSGLPSDRFFAERPEGSVSTLKIQRTQQEDSAVYLCASRFTSGRNNEQFFGPGTRLTVL.

This clonotype was observed a handful of times. A read error may explain this, as a much larger clone is one base away. The chain joins TRBV6-6 to TRBJ1-2, with 7 positions matching TRBD1. Germline V gene lookup returns CDR1 MNHNY and CDR2 SVGAGI (reference sequence). The CDR3 sequence is 14 residues long. CDR3 sequence (DNA): TGTGCCGGCAGTGTAACAGGGGCGGACTATGGCTACACCTTC. Amino acids: CAGSVTGADYGYTF.

The chain uses TRBV3-1 and TRBJ2-7; a possible D gene is TRBD2 (6 bases). This CDR3 has 14 amino acids. In germline, CDR1 is LGHDT, CDR2 YNNKEL (reference sequence). Trimming cost V 3 bases and J 6 bases, with 15 bases left between them. CDR3 sequence reads: CASSHSPARGEQYF. CDR3 DNA: TGTGCCAGCAGCCATAGCCCGGCGCGGGGCGAGCAGTACTTC.

This clonotype appeared many times. The chain uses TRBV10-3 and TRBJ1-5, with D unresolved. CDR3 length: 16 residues. Germline V lookup: CDR1 ENHRY, CDR2 SYGVKD. Trimming took off 4 bases at V and 3 bases at J, with 16 bases between the two ends. CDR3 residues: CAISGGPGRHNQPQHF. CDR3 DNA sequence: TGTGCCATCAGTGGAGGGCCTGGACGGCACAATCAGCCCCAGCATTTT.

The chain couples TRBV6-2 or TRBV6-3 to TRBJ2-5, with TRBD2 identical over 16 bases. The CDR3 has 17 residues. J was trimmed by 5 bases and V by 6 bases; bases with no gene match: 9. CDR1 is MNHEY, CDR2 SVGEGT, per germline. The CDR3 here is CASSPGTSGRAAETQYF. For the CDR3, the DNA is TGTGCCAGCAGCCCCGGGACTAGCGGGAGGGCGGCCGAGACCCAGTACTTC.

This clonotype was seen repeatedly, ten times or more. J is TRBJ1-3 and V is TRBV4-1; D is perhaps TRBD1 (5 bases). Trimming removed 0 bases at V and 5 bases at J, with 14 bases between. The CDR3 loop spans 16 amino acids. Germline V gene lookup returns CDR1 MGHRA and CDR2 YSYEKL. DNA of the CDR3: TGCGCCAGCAGCCAAGACAGGGCGGTTACCAGAAACACCATATATTTT. Translation gives CASSQDRAVTRNTIYF.

This clonotype has at least ten counts. V gene TRBV6-2 or TRBV6-3 combines with J gene TRBJ1-6, with 10 bases fitting TRBD1. Germline lookup yields CDR1 MNHEY and CDR2 SVGEGT. The CDR3 is made up of 15 amino acids. V gave up 6 bases and J gave up 6 bases; unmatched junction bases: 5. The CDR3 coding sequence is TGTGCCAGCAGCACGGGACAGGGGTTTAATTCACCCCTCCACTTT. Protein: CASSTGQGFNSPLHF.

The CDR3 loop is CASSRGDRSTNEKLFF. CDR3 nucleotide sequence: TGTGCCAGCAGCCGAGGTGACCGATCAACTAATGAAAAACTGTTTTTT. V is TRBV2 and J is TRBJ1-4; D not resolved. Looked up from germline, CDR1 is SNHLY and CDR2 is FYNNEI. Trimming took 6 bases from V and 0 from J, leaving 14 bases between them. There are 16 residues in the CDR3.

Ten or more counts support this clonotype. The chain uses TRBV20-1 and TRBJ1-4, with TRBD1 matching over 7 bases. The CDR3 has 15 amino acids. Per germline, CDR1 DFQATT and CDR2 SNEGSKA (reference sequence). V was clipped by 3 bases and J by 5 bases; unmatched bases: 9. In nucleotides, the CDR3 is TGCAGTGCTAGCTTCACAGGGGAAGGGAATGAAAAACTGTTTTTT. Its protein product is CSASFTGEGNEKLFF.

As to this clonotype: A much bigger clone sits one base away, suggesting this may be a read error. V is TRBV20-1 and J is TRBJ2-1, with 10 bases matching TRBD2. Germline V gene sequence: CDR1 DFQATT, CDR2 SNEGSKA (reference sequence). The CDR3 sequence is 14 residues long. V lost 3 bases, J lost 9 bases, and 8 bases stayed unmatched. The CDR3 loop is CSASGLAGVTEQFF. The CDR3 DNA is TGCAGTGCTAGCGGGCTAGCGGGAGTGACTGAGCAGTTCTTC.

This clonotype was counted many times. The V call is TRBV7-2, the J call TRBJ2-7; a possible D gene is TRBD2 (7 bases). Germline V gene data show CDR1 as SGHTA and CDR2 as FQGNSA. The CDR3 covers 17 residues. Deletions cut 1 base from V and 4 bases from J, with 20 bases between. The CDR3 spells CASSLVGGWGAGYEQYF. CDR3 in DNA: TGTGCCAGCAGCTTAGTGGGAGGGTGGGGGGCTGGGTACGAGCAGTACTTC.